Below, 26 T cell receptor beta chains from the same sample are listed, as sequenced in a study of CD4+ T cells in melanoma. Produced via immunoSEQ multiplex PCR; TCRdb's table is partial and in-frame only. This table has 50,000 to 60,000 clones, roughly three quarters appearing once. The sequencing sample was made of tumor tissue. All receptors come from a human donor with melanoma.

The rearrangement links TRBV29-1 to TRBJ2-5; D may be TRBD1 (7 bases). V was clipped by 6 bases and J by 0 bases, with 20 bases between them. This CDR3 has 16 residues. From germline, CDR1 is SQVTM and CDR2 ANQGSEA. CDR3 in DNA: TGCAGCGTGAGGAGGACAGGAGGGCGGTACCAAGAGACCCAGTACTTC. It yields the protein CSVRRTGGRYQETQYF.

The chain recombines TRBV30 with TRBJ1-4; 8 bases align to TRBD1. The J segment lost 12 bases and the V segment lost 3 bases, leaving 3 bases of the junction unmatched. The germline V gene encodes CDR1 GTSNPN and CDR2 SVGIG (reference sequence). The CDR3 has 11 residues. CDR3 loop: CAWSGTGELFF. The CDR3, as DNA: TGTGCCTGGAGCGGGACAGGAGAACTGTTTTTT.

The rearrangement links TRBV9 to TRBJ2-1; TRBD1 agrees at 10 bases. Germline V gene lookup returns CDR1 SGDLS and CDR2 YYNGEE. V was clipped by 0 bases and J by 10 bases; unmatched bases: 7. CDR3 length equals 15 residues. The CDR3 bases are TGTGCCAGCAGCGTAGTGGACAGGGGGGTTGACGAGCAGTTCTTC. It encodes CASSVVDRGVDEQFF.

V gene TRBV6-6 combines with J gene TRBJ1-1, with D possibly matching TRBD1 (6 bases). This CDR3 region has 12 residues. Trimming shortened V by 5 bases and J by 6 bases, and 10 bases separated the two germline ends. Germline V lookup: CDR1 MNHNY, CDR2 SVGAGI (reference sequence). The CDR3, as DNA: TGTGCCAGCAGTGGCGGACAGTCTGAAGCTTTCTTT. It is translated as CASSGGQSEAFF.

The genes are TRBV6-5 and TRBJ2-5, with 8 bases lining up with TRBD2. The germline gives CDR1 MNHEY, CDR2 SVGAGI. Trimming cost V 4 bases and J 2 bases; bases outside gene matches: 6. The CDR3 is 15 amino acids. The CDR3: CASSSTGGGQETQYF. CDR3 nucleotides: TGTGCCAGCAGTTCCACCGGGGGGGGTCAAGAGACCCAGTACTTC.

This clone was counted a single time. A read error is the likely source, as a far larger clone sits one nucleotide away. The same CDR3 is also encoded by other DNA sequences in this sample. The rearrangement links TRBV7-3 to TRBJ1-1; no clear D gene. Germline values: CDR1 SGHTA, CDR2 FQGTGA. The V end was cut by 1 base, the J end by 1 base, with 4 bases between. The CDR3 covers 13 residues. CDR3 sequence (DNA): TGTGCCAGCAGCTTAAATCAGAACACTGAAGCTTTCTTT. Protein product: CASSLNQNTEAFF.

The table lists this clone with many counts. V usage is TRBV15 and J usage is TRBJ1-1; TRBD1 matches 7 bases. CDR3 length: 14 residues. V was clipped by 5 bases and J by 1 base; unmatched bases: 4. Germline V gene lookup returns CDR1 LNHNV and CDR2 YYDKDF (reference sequence). Here the CDR3 reads CATSADRANTEAFF. In nucleotides, the CDR3 is TGTGCCACCAGCGCCGACAGGGCGAACACTGAAGCTTTCTTT.

The rearrangement links TRBV2 to TRBJ1-4; D remains unclear. The germline V gene encodes CDR1 SNHLY and CDR2 FYNNEI. V gave up 5 bases and J gave up 6 bases, with 4 bases separating them. The CDR3 spans 11 residues. The CDR3 loop reads CASSPHEKLFF. The CDR3 region has the DNA TGTGCCAGCAGTCCCCATGAAAAACTGTTTTTT.

The chain combines TRBV16 with TRBJ1-4; D unclear. The CDR3 loop spans 16 amino acids. Trimming stripped 5 bases from V and 0 bases from J, with 13 bases between. The germline V gene encodes CDR1 KGHSY and CDR2 FQNENV. CDR3 sequence: CASSTREVATNEKLFF. CDR3 nucleotides: TGTGCCAGCAGCACCCGTGAGGTGGCAACTAATGAAAAACTGTTTTTT. Supplemented by reference TRBV16 and TRBJ1-4, the full variable domain reads GEEVAQTPKHLVRGEGQKAKLYCAPIKGHSYVFWYQQVLKNEFKFLISFQNENVFDETGMPKERFSAKCLPNSPCSLEIQATKLEDSAVYFCASSTREVATNEKLFFGSGTQLSVL.

The J gene is TRBJ1-6, the V gene TRBV6-4; D remains unclear. Per germline, CDR1 MRHNA and CDR2 SNTAGT. This CDR3 contains 15 residues. Trimming stripped 1 base from V and 5 bases from J, with 9 bases between. In DNA form, the CDR3 reads TGTGCCAGCAGTGACTGGTTGTGGGATAATTCACCCCTCCACTTT. Amino acids: CASSDWLWDNSPLHF.

The chain joins TRBV14 to TRBJ1-1; D is unresolved. The CDR3 totals 12 residues. The germline V gene encodes CDR1 SGHDN and CDR2 FVKESK. V lost 6 bases and J 8 bases, leaving 13 bases between the germline ends. This CDR3 reads CASSQDASEAFF. In nucleotides, the CDR3 is TGTGCCAGCAGTCAGGACGCTTCGGAAGCTTTCTTT.

The count of this clone is one. The CDR3 loop is CASHSRDRGGTGYTF. The CDR3 DNA reads TGCGCCAGCCATAGCCGGGACAGGGGTGGGACCGGCTACACCTTC. The chain combines TRBV5-1 with TRBJ1-2, with 10 bases lining up with TRBD1. Germline lookup yields CDR1 SGHRS and CDR2 YFSETQ. The CDR3 totals 15 residues. V lost 7 bases, J lost 8 bases, and 14 bases stayed unmatched.

This chain uses TRBV7-8 with TRBJ2-5; D unresolved. CDR3 length: 13 amino acids. Trimming stripped 5 bases from V and 1 base from J, with 8 bases between. Per the germline V gene, CDR1 is SGHVS and CDR2 is FQNEAQ. CDR3 in DNA: TGTGCCAGCAGCGGCGTCTCCCAAGAGACCCAGTACTTC. It is translated as CASSGVSQETQYF. The variable domain in full, completed from reference TRBV7-8 and TRBJ2-5, reads GAGVSQSPRYKVAKRGQDVALRCDPISGHVSLFWYQQALGQGPEFLTYFQNEAQLDKSGLPSDRFFAERPEGSVSTLKIQRTQQEDSAVYLCASSGVSQETQYFGPGTRLLVL.

This clone was seen just once. This chain links TRBV19 with TRBJ2-5; the D gene is possibly TRBD2 (5 bases). Per germline, CDR1 LNHDA and CDR2 SQIVND (reference sequence). The V gene lost 5 bases and the J gene lost 0 bases, with 7 bases spanning the gap. The CDR3 sequence is 13 residues long. For the CDR3, the DNA is TGTGCCAGTAGTCCGGGGTACCAAGAGACCCAGTACTTC. Translating gives CASSPGYQETQYF.

V and J are TRBV11-2 and TRBJ2-7; TRBD1 might be the D (6 bases). The CDR3 loop spans 15 amino acids. Looked up from germline, CDR1 is SGHAT and CDR2 is FQNNGV. Trimming took 1 base from V and 1 from J, leaving 11 bases between them. The chain's CDR3 is CASSLGGLRSYEQYF. The DNA for the CDR3 is TGTGCCAGCAGCTTAGGGGGGCTAAGGTCCTACGAGCAGTACTTC.

J is TRBJ1-1 and V is TRBV5-1; 7 nucleotides agree with TRBD1. In germline, CDR1 is SGHRS, CDR2 YFSETQ. This CDR3 contains 16 residues. Trimming took 1 base from V and 3 from J; bases not matched to a gene: 9. The CDR3 sequence is CASSLQVRGEDTEAFF. CDR3 bases: TGCGCCAGCAGCTTGCAGGTCAGGGGGGAGGACACTGAAGCTTTCTTT.

The genes are TRBV6-5 and TRBJ2-2; 7 bases agree with TRBD1. The CDR3 spans 15 residues. In germline, CDR1 is MNHEY, CDR2 SVGAGI. Losses at the gene ends were 3 bases for V and 2 bases for J; bases not matched to a gene: 3. Here the CDR3 DNA reads TGTGCCAGCAGTTATCGACAGGGTAACACCGGGGAGCTGTTTTTT. It specifies CASSYRQGNTGELFF.

The CDR3 sequence is CASSQAQAQPPLHF. Here the CDR3 DNA reads TGCGCCAGCAGCCAAGCTCAGGCCCAACCACCCCTCCACTTT. The V gene is TRBV4-1, the J gene TRBJ1-6; D gene ambiguous. Deletions cut 1 base from V and 11 bases from J, with 12 bases between. Germline lookup yields CDR1 MGHRA and CDR2 YSYEKL. This CDR3 has 14 amino acids.

The chain is built from TRBV6-5 and TRBJ2-7; D is ambiguous. V lost 2 bases to trimming and J lost 2 bases, with 10 bases between them. The CDR3 has 14 residues. Germline V lookup: CDR1 MNHEY, CDR2 SVGAGI. The CDR3 here is CASSYGRTTYEQYF. DNA of the CDR3: TGTGCCAGCAGTTACGGCAGAACCACCTACGAGCAGTACTTC.

V is TRBV5-6 and J is TRBJ2-7, with unresolved D. The CDR3 is 12 amino acids. V was cut by 1 base and J by 7 bases, with 9 bases left in between. Germline-derived CDR1 and CDR2 are SGHDT and YYEEEE. CDR3 coding DNA: TGTGCCAGCAGCTTGTTAGGGAATGAGCAGTACTTC. Amino acid sequence: CASSLLGNEQYF.

The V call is TRBV30, the J call TRBJ2-7; TRBD1 or TRBD2 may be the D gene (6 bases each). This CDR3 region has 16 residues. V was trimmed by 7 bases and J by 4 bases, leaving 26 bases between them. Looked up from germline, CDR1 is GTSNPN and CDR2 is SVGIG (reference sequence). CDR3 loop: CASVGNSEKGGYEQYF. In DNA form, the CDR3 reads TGTGCCTCTGTTGGGAACTCAGAGAAGGGGGGATACGAGCAGTACTTC.

CDR3 sequence reads: CASLGPGATEAFF. CDR3 nucleotide sequence: TGTGCCAGTTTAGGGCCAGGGGCCACTGAAGCTTTCTTT. The chain combines TRBV27 with TRBJ1-1; D perhaps matches TRBD1 (6 bases). The CDR3 runs to 13 residues. The germline V and J ends were trimmed by 9 bases and 4 bases, with 15 bases remaining between them. The germline CDR1 and CDR2 sequences are MNHEY and SMNVEV (reference sequence).

About this clone: Other nucleotide sequences from this sample produce the same CDR3. The V call is TRBV25-1, the J call TRBJ2-1; 7 bases map to TRBD2. The CDR3 loop spans 13 amino acids. CDR1 MGHDK and CDR2 SYGVNS come from the germline V gene. Losses at the gene ends were 5 bases for V and 4 bases for J; bases not matched to a gene: 2. The CDR3 sequence is CASSRGGYNEQFF. CDR3 bases: TGTGCCAGCAGTCGCGGGGGATACAATGAGCAGTTCTTC.

This chain connects TRBV9 to TRBJ2-1; 10 bases map to TRBD2. CDR1 and CDR2 (germline): SGDLS, YYNGEE. This CDR3 spans 17 amino acids. Trimming removed 2 bases from V and 8 bases from J; junction bases left unmatched: 13. CDR3 sequence reads: CASSVTSAASGSYEQFF. The CDR3 nucleotides read TGTGCCAGCAGCGTTACTTCCGCGGCTAGCGGGAGCTATGAGCAGTTCTTC.

The CDR3 is CASSLTANTEAFF. CDR3 nucleotide sequence: TGTGCCAGCAGCCTCACAGCGAACACTGAAGCTTTCTTT. The chain carries TRBV7-3 and TRBJ1-1; D remains ambiguous. V was cut by 5 bases and J by 1 base, with 8 bases left in between. The CDR3 contains 13 residues. Germline V gene sequence: CDR1 SGHTA, CDR2 FQGTGA.

The chain joins TRBV27 to TRBJ1-2, with 9 bases matching TRBD1. The CDR3 covers 17 residues. The V and J ends lost 3 bases and 5 bases, in that order; junction bases with no gene match: 13. CDR1 and CDR2 (germline): MNHEY, SMNVEV (reference sequence). The CDR3 coding sequence is TGTGCCAGCAGTTTTAACCGGGACAGGGCTTTCGGATATGGCTACACCTTC. The encoded protein is CASSFNRDRAFGYGYTF.